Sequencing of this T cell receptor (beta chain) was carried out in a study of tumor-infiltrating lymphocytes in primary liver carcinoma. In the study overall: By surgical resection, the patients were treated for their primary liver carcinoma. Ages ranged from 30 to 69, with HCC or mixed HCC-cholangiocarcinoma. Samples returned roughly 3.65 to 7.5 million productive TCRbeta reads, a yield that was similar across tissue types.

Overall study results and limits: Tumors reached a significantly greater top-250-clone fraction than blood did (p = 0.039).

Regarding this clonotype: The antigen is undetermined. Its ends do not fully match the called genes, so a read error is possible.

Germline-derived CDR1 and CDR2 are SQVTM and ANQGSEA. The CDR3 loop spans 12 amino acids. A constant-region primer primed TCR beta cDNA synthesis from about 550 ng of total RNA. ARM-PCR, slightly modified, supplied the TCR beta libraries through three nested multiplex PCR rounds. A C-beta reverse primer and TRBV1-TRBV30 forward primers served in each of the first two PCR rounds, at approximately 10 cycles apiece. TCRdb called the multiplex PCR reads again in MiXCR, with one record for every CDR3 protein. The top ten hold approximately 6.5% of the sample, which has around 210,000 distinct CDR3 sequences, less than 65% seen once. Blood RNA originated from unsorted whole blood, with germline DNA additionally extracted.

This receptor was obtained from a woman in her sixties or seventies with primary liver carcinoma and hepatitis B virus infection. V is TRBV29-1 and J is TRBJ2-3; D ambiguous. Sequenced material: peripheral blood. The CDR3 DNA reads TGCAGCGTTGTGATGGGCACAGATACGCACTATTTT. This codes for CSVVMGTDTHYF.